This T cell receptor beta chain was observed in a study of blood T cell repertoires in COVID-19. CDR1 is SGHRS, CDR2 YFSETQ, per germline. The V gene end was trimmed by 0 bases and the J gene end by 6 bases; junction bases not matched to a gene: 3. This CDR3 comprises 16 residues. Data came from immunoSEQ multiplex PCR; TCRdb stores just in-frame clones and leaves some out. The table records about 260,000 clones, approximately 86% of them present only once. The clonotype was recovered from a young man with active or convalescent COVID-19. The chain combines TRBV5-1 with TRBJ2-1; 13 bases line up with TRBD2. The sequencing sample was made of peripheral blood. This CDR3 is CASSLAGTSGVNEQFF. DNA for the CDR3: TGCGCCAGCAGCTTGGCCGGGACTAGCGGGGTCAATGAGCAGTTCTTC. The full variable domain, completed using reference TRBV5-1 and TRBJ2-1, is KAGVTQTPRYLIKTRGQQVTLSCSPISGHRSVSWYQQTPGQGLQFLFEYFSETQRNKGNFPGRFSGRQFSNSRSEMNVSTLELGDSALYLCASSLAGTSGVNEQFFGPGTRLTVL.